Listed below are T cell receptor beta chains from one sample, sequenced in a study of cytomegalovirus exposure and HLA in healthy donors. Measured with immunoSEQ multiplex PCR; TCRdb has only the in-frame clones, and not every one. The data contain about 120,000 clones, about 60% of them singletons. Sequencing used PBMCs. Receptors were obtained from a middle-aged man in good health and CMV-seropositive. Both conserved end residues are part of each CDR3. Fields, in order: J gene, D gene, clone size, V gene, CDR3 DNA, CDR3 protein. D genes are given only for firm matches. Clone sizes are given selectively: once, few, many, or a class where the clone is expanded.

J gene: TRBJ2-3; D gene: TRBD2; clone size: once; V gene: TRBV4-2; CDR3 DNA: TGTGCCAGCAGCCAACGACTAGCGGGGAGCACAGATACGCAGTATTTT; CDR3 protein: CASSQRLAGSTDTQYF
J gene: TRBJ2-3; D gene: TRBD2; clone size: .; V gene: TRBV5-4; CDR3 DNA: TGTGCCAGCAGCCGGAATAGGGGCGGGGGGGTCACAGATACGCAGTATTTT; CDR3 protein: CASSRNRGGGVTDTQYF
J gene: TRBJ2-3; D gene: .; clone size: once; V gene: TRBV18; CDR3 DNA: TGTGCCAGCTCACCAGGGACTGGACGAAACACAGATACGCAGTATTTT; CDR3 protein: CASSPGTGRNTDTQYF
J gene: TRBJ2-1; D gene: TRBD2; clone size: .; V gene: TRBV5-4; CDR3 DNA: TGTGCCAGCGGACTAGTGTACAATGAGCAGTTCTTC; CDR3 protein: CASGLVYNEQFF
J gene: TRBJ1-2; D gene: .; clone size: .; V gene: TRBV11-1; CDR3 DNA: TGTGCCAGCAGCTTCTCAGATTATGGCTACACCTTC; CDR3 protein: CASSFSDYGYTF
J gene: TRBJ1-1; D gene: .; clone size: once; V gene: TRBV4-1; CDR3 DNA: TGCGCCAGCAGCCAAGTCGGAGGGATCACTGAAGCTTTCTTT; CDR3 protein: CASSQVGGITEAFF
J gene: TRBJ1-2; D gene: TRBD1; clone size: .; V gene: TRBV6-6; CDR3 DNA: TGTGCCAGCAGTGAGACAGGGCCGCACTATGGCTACACCTTC; CDR3 protein: CASSETGPHYGYTF
J gene: TRBJ2-7; D gene: .; clone size: few; V gene: TRBV7-3; CDR3 DNA: TGTGCCAGCAGCTCCGGGAAGCCCTACGAGCAGTACTTC; CDR3 protein: CASSSGKPYEQYF
J gene: TRBJ1-1; D gene: .; clone size: .; V gene: TRBV29-1; CDR3 DNA: TGCAGCGTCGACAGGAACACTGAAGCTTTCTTT; CDR3 protein: CSVDRNTEAFF
J gene: TRBJ2-1; D gene: TRBD2; clone size: .; V gene: TRBV6-5; CDR3 DNA: TGTGCCAGCAGTTACGGGACTAGCCGTTACAATGAGCAGTTCTTC; CDR3 protein: CASSYGTSRYNEQFF
J gene: TRBJ1-1; D gene: .; clone size: .; V gene: TRBV5-1; CDR3 DNA: TGCGCCAGCAGCTTATTGTCGGACACTGAAGCTTTCTTT; CDR3 protein: CASSLLSDTEAFF
J gene: TRBJ2-1; D gene: .; clone size: .; V gene: TRBV5-6; CDR3 DNA: TGTGCCAGCAGCCCGACAGGCGCTCCCTTCAATGAGCAGTTCTTC; CDR3 protein: CASSPTGAPFNEQFF
J gene: TRBJ1-1; D gene: .; clone size: .; V gene: TRBV12-1; CDR3 DNA: TGTGCCAGCAGCCCCGGCACTGAAGCTTTCTTT; CDR3 protein: CASSPGTEAFF
J gene: TRBJ2-3; D gene: .; clone size: .; V gene: TRBV7-9; CDR3 DNA: TGTGCCAGCAGCCCACCGTTGGGCAGGGTGTTGTCGGATACGCAGTATTTT; CDR3 protein: CASSPPLGRVLSDTQYF
J gene: TRBJ2-7; D gene: TRBD2; clone size: .; V gene: TRBV6-5; CDR3 DNA: TGTGCCAGCAGTTTCCCGGGGACTAGCGACTACGAGCAGTACTTC; CDR3 protein: CASSFPGTSDYEQYF
J gene: TRBJ2-7; D gene: TRBD1; clone size: .; V gene: TRBV5-1; CDR3 DNA: TGCGCCAGCAGTTTGGGGACAGGGTTTACGGCGCAGTACTTC; CDR3 protein: CASSLGTGFTAQYF
J gene: TRBJ2-2; D gene: TRBD1; clone size: few; V gene: TRBV19; CDR3 DNA: TGTGCCAGTAGGGATCGGACCCGGGACAGGGGGACCGGGGAGCTGTTTTTT; CDR3 protein: CASRDRTRDRGTGELFF
J gene: TRBJ2-7; D gene: TRBD1; clone size: .; V gene: TRBV4-2; CDR3 DNA: TGTGCCAGCAGCCAACAGGCGGGACAGGGGCTTTACGAGCAGTACTTC; CDR3 protein: CASSQQAGQGLYEQYF
J gene: TRBJ2-5; D gene: TRBD1; clone size: .; V gene: TRBV5-1; CDR3 DNA: TGCGCCAGCAGCCAGAGGACAGGGGGTGGTGAGACCCAGTACTTC; CDR3 protein: CASSQRTGGGETQYF
J gene: TRBJ2-7; D gene: TRBD2; clone size: .; V gene: TRBV18; CDR3 DNA: TGTGCCAGCTCACCACCGTCTGGCGGGAGGGATAGAGAGCAGTACTTC; CDR3 protein: CASSPPSGGRDREQYF
J gene: TRBJ1-4; D gene: .; clone size: .; V gene: TRBV4-1; CDR3 DNA: TGCGCCAGCAGCCAAGGACGACGGGGAAATGAAAAACTGTTTTTT; CDR3 protein: CASSQGRRGNEKLFF
J gene: TRBJ2-7; D gene: .; clone size: .; V gene: TRBV6-1; CDR3 DNA: TGTGCCAGCAAACAGGTGACAGGCGCCTCCTACGAGCAGTACTTC; CDR3 protein: CASKQVTGASYEQYF
J gene: TRBJ2-7; D gene: .; clone size: once; V gene: TRBV9; CDR3 DNA: TGTGCCAGCAGCGTCGGGGTAGCGGAATACGAGCAGTACTTC; CDR3 protein: CASSVGVAEYEQYF
J gene: TRBJ1-1; D gene: TRBD1; clone size: few; V gene: TRBV5-1; CDR3 DNA: TGCGCCAGCAGCTCGAGGACAGGGGGAGTAGTGACTGAAGCTTTCTTT; CDR3 protein: CASSSRTGGVVTEAFF
J gene: TRBJ2-2; D gene: TRBD2; clone size: .; V gene: TRBV10-3; CDR3 DNA: TGTGCCATCAGTGAATCGGCTAGCGGATACACCGGGGAGCTGTTTTTT; CDR3 protein: CAISESASGYTGELFF
J gene: TRBJ2-7; D gene: .; clone size: few; V gene: TRBV28; CDR3 DNA: TGTGCCAGCAGTACCCAGCGGGAGCAGTACTTC; CDR3 protein: CASSTQREQYF
J gene: TRBJ2-7; D gene: TRBD1; clone size: .; V gene: TRBV18; CDR3 DNA: TGTGCCAGCTCACCTTCGGGACAGTATTACGAGCAGTACTTC; CDR3 protein: CASSPSGQYYEQYF
J gene: TRBJ1-2; D gene: .; clone size: .; V gene: TRBV29-1; CDR3 DNA: TGCAGCGTTGAAGATCTACTGAGCAATGGCTACACCTTC; CDR3 protein: CSVEDLLSNGYTF
J gene: TRBJ2-5; D gene: .; clone size: once; V gene: TRBV28; CDR3 DNA: TGTGCCAGCACAACGGGGAGTACGAAGACCCAGTACTTC; CDR3 protein: CASTTGSTKTQYF
J gene: TRBJ1-2; D gene: .; clone size: few; V gene: TRBV5-6; CDR3 DNA: TGTGCCAGCAGCCAGGACACGGGCGGCTACACCTTC; CDR3 protein: CASSQDTGGYTF
J gene: TRBJ1-3; D gene: TRBD1; clone size: .; V gene: TRBV4-2; CDR3 DNA: TGTGCCAGCAGCCATACTAGGGGACAGGGAGGAAACACCATATATTTT; CDR3 protein: CASSHTRGQGGNTIYF
J gene: TRBJ2-1; D gene: TRBD1; clone size: .; V gene: TRBV6-6; CDR3 DNA: TGTGCCAGCAGGCCCACAGGGGCCTACAATGAGCAGTTCTTC; CDR3 protein: CASRPTGAYNEQFF
J gene: TRBJ2-7; D gene: TRBD1; clone size: .; V gene: TRBV5-1; CDR3 DNA: TGCGCCAGCAGCTTGTGGACAGGAGCCTACGAGCAGTACTTC; CDR3 protein: CASSLWTGAYEQYF
J gene: TRBJ1-1; D gene: .; clone size: .; V gene: TRBV6-5; CDR3 DNA: TGTGCCAGCAGTTCAAGTAATCCGGGAAACACTGAAGCTTTCTTT; CDR3 protein: CASSSSNPGNTEAFF
J gene: TRBJ2-3; D gene: TRBD1; clone size: .; V gene: TRBV11-3; CDR3 DNA: TGTGCCAGCAGCTCCGGACAGGGACGCACAGATACGCAGTATTTT; CDR3 protein: CASSSGQGRTDTQYF
J gene: TRBJ2-1; D gene: TRBD2; clone size: few; V gene: TRBV11-1; CDR3 DNA: TGTGCCAGCAGCTTAAACCCAGCGGGAGGGGGATACGAGCAGTTCTTC; CDR3 protein: CASSLNPAGGGYEQFF
J gene: TRBJ2-2; D gene: .; clone size: .; V gene: TRBV9; CDR3 DNA: TGTGCCAGCAGCGTAGATCAGGGGATCACCGGGGAGCTGTTTTTT; CDR3 protein: CASSVDQGITGELFF
J gene: TRBJ1-2; D gene: .; clone size: .; V gene: TRBV6-4; CDR3 DNA: TGTGCCAGCAGGAGCGGTTCGGGTGGCTACACCTTC; CDR3 protein: CASRSGSGGYTF
J gene: TRBJ1-5; D gene: .; clone size: .; V gene: TRBV27; CDR3 DNA: TGTGCCAGCAGCCCGACAGTGACTAGCAATCAGCCCCAGCATTTT; CDR3 protein: CASSPTVTSNQPQHF
J gene: TRBJ2-7; D gene: .; clone size: .; V gene: TRBV7-3; CDR3 DNA: TGTGCCAGCAGCTTAGGCGGGGCCACCTACGAGCAGTACTTC; CDR3 protein: CASSLGGATYEQYF
J gene: TRBJ2-1; D gene: TRBD1; clone size: .; V gene: TRBV5-1; CDR3 DNA: TGCGCCAGCAGCTTGTCTGATGGACAGGGGTTCAATGAGCAGTTCTTC; CDR3 protein: CASSLSDGQGFNEQFF
J gene: TRBJ2-7; D gene: TRBD2; clone size: once; V gene: TRBV6-6; CDR3 DNA: TGTGCCAGCAGTTACCTTAGCGGGAGCTACGAGCAGTACTTC; CDR3 protein: CASSYLSGSYEQYF
J gene: TRBJ2-5; D gene: TRBD1; clone size: once; V gene: TRBV6-5; CDR3 DNA: TGTGCCAGCAGGGGAACCGGGACAGCAAAAGAGACCCAGTACTTC; CDR3 protein: CASRGTGTAKETQYF
J gene: TRBJ1-2; D gene: TRBD1; clone size: .; V gene: TRBV5-4; CDR3 DNA: TGTGCCAGCAGCCCGGGACAGGACCTCTATGGCTACACCTTC; CDR3 protein: CASSPGQDLYGYTF